The following is a TCR beta chain sequence with its context. This clone showed up just a few times. Its cognate antigen has yet to be identified. Base qualities are not recorded, but no much larger clone differs from it by a single base. The source of the sample is a study of beta chain features in type 1 diabetes (dated by TCRdb to the late 2010s). Background for the entire study: No differences in mean age, gender distribution, total cell number or subset yield were found between patients and healthy donors. Naive and central memory subsets were obtained from all 30 or so donors, but regulatory and stem cell-like memory subsets were isolated from only 8 patients and 8 healthy donors. The study compared TCRB repertoires of sorted circulating CD4+ T cell subsets between recently diagnosed type 1 diabetes patients and matched healthy donors. A total of 100 million to 110 million sorted cells were examined across all samples, and a strong correlation was observed between cell number per subset and RNA yield.

Overall study outcomes, separate from this receptor: At VDJ recombination sites, type 1 diabetes patients had fewer insertions and more deleted nucleotides, which implies abnormalities in thymic rearrangement. A moderate but significant shortening of TCRB CDR3 length was observed in type 1 diabetes patients in all four CD4+ subsets. Because small numbers of individuals were included in the HLA sub-analyses, any influence of HLA type on TCRB rearrangement was left unresolved. Naive, central memory and regulatory TCRB repertoires appeared more similar among patients than among healthy donors. Shorter templates might be favored by PCR, yet because patient and control samples were amplified and corrected together, any such skew would affect both groups equally. Because cDNA rather than genomic DNA was sequenced, highly expressing activated cells could have been over-represented, although no difference in activation and CD3 levels was found between groups.

Each donor gave one peripheral blood draw, approximately 120 mL on average, collected into heparinised tubes. A BD FACSAria II was used to sort naive, central memory, regulatory and stem cell-like memory CD4+ T cells with a panel that included CD45RO, CCR7, CD25, CD127, CD95 and CD27. Purity was above 95% for every sorted population. PBMCs were isolated right away by Lymphoprep density gradient centrifugation and were stained directly, without culture. To minimize batch effects, samples were stained and sorted in pairs, one healthy donor with one patient per experiment. The entire amount of isolated RNA was reverse transcribed using the High Capacity cDNA Reverse Transcription Kit, so the sequenced TCRB transcripts were expressed ones. Deep immunoSEQ sequencing was performed on naive, central memory and regulatory T cell samples, with an average of roughly 3.6 million total reads per sample. Sorted cells were lysed in RLT buffer, and RNA was extracted using DNase-treated RNeasy Micro or Mini kits according to cell number. To prevent cross-contamination, every cell subset was processed on its own, while patient and healthy donor samples were processed together. The immunoSEQ multiplex PCR was used to amplify TCRB sequences from cDNA, yielding 87-bp fragments that span the CDR3 region. Sequencing of the amplicons was done on the Illumina HiSeq platform. As for the original processing: PCR bias was corrected computationally using synthetic template baselines, and reads within Hamming distance 2 were collapsed, with unmergeable singletons discarded. Reads were aligned against IMGT to assign V, D and J genes, CDR3 length and insertions or deletions at six rearrangement sites. Within each subset, clonotype counts were normalized to sorted cell number, after which true diversity and Gini coefficients were computed with the tcR R package. The overlap coefficient, calculated on TCRB nucleotide sequences, was used to measure repertoire sharing. Out-of-frame TCRB sequences from naive cells were analyzed as a proxy for the pre-selection repertoire. Sourced from immuneACCESS, this table was stored by TCRdb with only in-frame sequences that have V and J called. A share of the clones is absent; for the studies checked, an unresolved V gene accounts for under half, and the remainder has no known explanation. The V and J calls and clone size are taken from that table; D and trimming were inferred from the DNA. This sample holds about 700,000 clones; around 15% were observed only once. The ten largest clones represent 0.022% of the sample.

The receptor was isolated from a man aged 18-30 years with type 1 diabetes. Specimen: naive CD4+ T cells from blood. The cell subset or site label of this sample denotes: true naive CD4+ T cells.

The base sequence is TGTGCCAGCAGCTTGTCACTGACGCTCTCTGGGGCCAACGTCCTGACTTTC. The resulting protein is CASSLSLTLSGANVLTF. The chain is made from TRBV5-6 and TRBJ2-6; the D gene assignment is ambiguous. Between the V and J ends, shortened by 1 base and 0 bases respectively, the junction contains 11 bases. The germline V gene specifies SGHDT as CDR1 and YYEEEE as CDR2. The CDR3 starts with the cysteine, ends with the phenylalanine, and has 17 residues. The entry retains the CDR3 DNA only, 51 bases that are in frame from base 1.